The 7 T cell receptor beta chains listed next were all sequenced from one sample in a study of T-cell reconstitution after alpha-beta-depleted transplantation in children. Library preparation (for TCRbeta) was performed with unique molecular identifiers. MiXCR, applied by TCRdb to the PCR reads, yields one record per CDR3 protein. This table has about 280,000 distinct CDR3 sequences, more than 9% appearing once. This specimen was peripheral blood, taken 180 days after TCRalphabeta/CD19-depleted stem cell transplant. These receptors were taken from a male patient between 2 and 15 years old who had a stem cell transplant for chronic granulomatous disease, so the T cells may come from the graft donor.

The rearrangement joins TRBV7-6 to TRBJ2-1, with D hard to call. Germline V gives CDR1 SGHVS, CDR2 FNYEAQ. CDR3 length: 19 amino acids. The V gene lost 1 base and the J gene lost 0 bases, with 19 bases spanning the gap. The CDR3 DNA follows: TGTGCCAGCAGCTTAGAGCCCTCGGGTGAGCAAAGCTCCTACAATGAGCAGTTCTTC. Its protein is CASSLEPSGEQSSYNEQFF.

At least ten counts were recorded for this clonotype. The J gene is TRBJ2-3, the V gene TRBV12-3 or TRBV12-4; D is possibly TRBD1 (5 bases). V was clipped by 6 bases and J by 4 bases, with 14 bases between them. The CDR3 is 14 residues long. The DNA of the CDR3 is TGTGCCAGCAGCATCCCAGGGAAAGCAGATACGCAGTATTTT. Its translation: CASSIPGKADTQYF.

Details on this clonotype: A much larger clone is a single base away; this may be a read error. The J gene is TRBJ2-5, the V gene TRBV10-3, with 16 bases identical to TRBD2. Per germline, CDR1 ENHRY and CDR2 SYGVKD. Germline trimming cut 2 bases from V and 6 bases from J; bases unmatched to any gene: 18. CDR3 size: 21 residues. The CDR3 spells CAISETGTAGTSGRGTKTQYF. Written as DNA, the CDR3 is TGTGCCATCAGTGAGACCGGGACAGCCGGGACTAGCGGGAGGGGGACAAAGACCCAGTACTTC.

This chain connects TRBV20-1 to TRBJ2-5; 7 bases fit TRBD2. CDR1 and CDR2 from the germline V gene are DFQATT and SNEGSKA (reference sequence). CDR3 length: 16 amino acids. J was trimmed by 1 base and V by 4 bases; bases with no gene match: 12. The CDR3 reads CSAIGRASGSQETQYF. CDR3 DNA sequence: TGCAGTGCTATTGGACGGGCTAGCGGTAGCCAAGAGACCCAGTACTTC.

This clonotype has ten or more counts. The J gene is TRBJ2-3, the V gene TRBV12-3 or TRBV12-4; perhaps D is TRBD1 or TRBD2 (5 bases each). The CDR3 runs to 14 residues. Trimming left V 7 bases short and J 7 bases short, with 18 bases between. The CDR3 DNA reads TGTGCCAGCATCCGGGACCTGAGGAGAAATACGCAGTATTTT. The encoded protein is CASIRDLRRNTQYF.

There are many counts of this clonotype. This sequence joins TRBV12-3 or TRBV12-4 and TRBJ2-1; D uncertain. V gave up 3 bases and J gave up 5 bases, with 20 bases separating them. This CDR3 has 17 residues. This CDR3 reads CASSFPLGGGPNNEQFF. The CDR3 region has the DNA TGTGCCAGCAGTTTCCCCCTGGGCGGTGGGCCCAACAATGAGCAGTTCTTC.

In this sample, this clonotype turned up many times. The rearrangement joins TRBV7-2 to TRBJ2-3; 12 bases are shared with TRBD2. The CDR3 consists of 15 residues. Germline V CDR1 and CDR2: SGHTA, FQGNSA. V shed 6 bases, J shed 4 bases, and the junction held 5 bases outside the gene matches. CDR3 protein: CASSLTSGSADTQYF. In DNA form, the CDR3 reads TGTGCCAGCAGTTTGACTAGCGGGAGCGCAGATACGCAGTATTTT.